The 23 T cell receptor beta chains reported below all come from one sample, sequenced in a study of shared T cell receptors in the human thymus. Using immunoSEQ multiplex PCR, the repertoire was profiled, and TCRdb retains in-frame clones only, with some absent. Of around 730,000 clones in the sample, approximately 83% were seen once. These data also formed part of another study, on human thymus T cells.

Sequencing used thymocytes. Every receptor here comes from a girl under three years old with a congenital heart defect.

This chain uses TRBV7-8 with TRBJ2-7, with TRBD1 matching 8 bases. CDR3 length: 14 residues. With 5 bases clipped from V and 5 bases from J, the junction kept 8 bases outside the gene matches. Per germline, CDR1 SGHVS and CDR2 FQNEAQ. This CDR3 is CASSQDRVWDEQYF. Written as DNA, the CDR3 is TGTGCCAGCAGCCAGGACAGGGTTTGGGACGAGCAGTACTTC.

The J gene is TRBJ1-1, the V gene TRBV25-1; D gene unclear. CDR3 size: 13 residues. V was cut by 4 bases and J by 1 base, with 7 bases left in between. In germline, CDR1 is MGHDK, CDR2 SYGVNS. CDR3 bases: TGTGCCAGCAGTGTACACCAGAACACTGAAGCTTTCTTT. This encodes CASSVHQNTEAFF.

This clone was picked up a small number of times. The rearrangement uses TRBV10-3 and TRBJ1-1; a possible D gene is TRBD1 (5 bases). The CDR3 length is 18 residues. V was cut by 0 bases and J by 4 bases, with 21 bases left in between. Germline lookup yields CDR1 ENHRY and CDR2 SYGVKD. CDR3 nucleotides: TGTGCCATCAGTGAGTCTCTTGGGGGGAAGGGATGCCCCACTGAAGCTTTCTTT. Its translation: CAISESLGGKGCPTEAFF.

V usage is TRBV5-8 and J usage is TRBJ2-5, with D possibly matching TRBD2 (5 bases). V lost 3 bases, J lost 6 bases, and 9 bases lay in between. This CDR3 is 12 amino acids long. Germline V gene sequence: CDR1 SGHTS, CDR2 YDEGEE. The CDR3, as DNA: TGTGCCAGCAGCTCAAGAGGGAAGACCCAGTACTTC. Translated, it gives CASSSRGKTQYF.

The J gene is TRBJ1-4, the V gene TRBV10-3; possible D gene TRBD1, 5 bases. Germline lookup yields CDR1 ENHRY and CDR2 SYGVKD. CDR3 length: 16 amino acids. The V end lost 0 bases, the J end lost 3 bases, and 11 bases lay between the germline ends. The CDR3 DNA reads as TGTGCCATCAGTGAGTCGATCGAGACAGCTAATGAAAAACTGTTTTTT. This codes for CAISESIETANEKLFF.

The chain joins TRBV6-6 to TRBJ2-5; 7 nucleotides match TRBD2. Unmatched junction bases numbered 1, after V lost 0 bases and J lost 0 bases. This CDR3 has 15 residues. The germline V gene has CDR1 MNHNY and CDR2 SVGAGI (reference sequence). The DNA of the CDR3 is TGTGCCAGCAGTTACTCCGGGACTAACCAAGAGACCCAGTACTTC. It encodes CASSYSGTNQETQYF.

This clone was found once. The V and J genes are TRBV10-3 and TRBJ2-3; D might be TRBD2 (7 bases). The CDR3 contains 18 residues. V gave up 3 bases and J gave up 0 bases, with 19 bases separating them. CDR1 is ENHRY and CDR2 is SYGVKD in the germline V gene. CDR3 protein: CAISDLPLGGGSTDTQYF. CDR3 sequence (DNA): TGTGCCATCAGTGATCTCCCGCTAGGGGGGGGAAGCACAGATACGCAGTATTTT.

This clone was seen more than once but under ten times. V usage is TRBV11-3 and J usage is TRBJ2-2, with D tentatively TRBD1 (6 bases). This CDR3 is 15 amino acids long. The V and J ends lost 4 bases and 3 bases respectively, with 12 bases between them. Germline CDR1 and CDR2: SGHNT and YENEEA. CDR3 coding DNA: TGTGCCAGCAGCTCTAGCAGGGGAGACACCGGGGAGCTGTTTTTT. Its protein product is CASSSSRGDTGELFF.

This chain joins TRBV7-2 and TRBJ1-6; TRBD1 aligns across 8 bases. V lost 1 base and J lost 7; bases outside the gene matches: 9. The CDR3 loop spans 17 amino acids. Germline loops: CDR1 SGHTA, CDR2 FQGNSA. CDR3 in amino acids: CASSLVCRTGRNSPLHF. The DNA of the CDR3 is TGTGCCAGCAGCTTAGTTTGTCGGACAGGGAGGAATTCACCCCTCCACTTT. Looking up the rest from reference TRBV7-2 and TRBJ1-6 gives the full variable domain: GAGVSQSPSNKVTEKGKDVELRCDPISGHTALYWYRQSLGQGLEFLIYFQGNSAPDKSGLPSDRFSAERTGGSVSTLTIQRTQQEDSAVYLCASSLVCRTGRNSPLHFGNGTRLTVT.

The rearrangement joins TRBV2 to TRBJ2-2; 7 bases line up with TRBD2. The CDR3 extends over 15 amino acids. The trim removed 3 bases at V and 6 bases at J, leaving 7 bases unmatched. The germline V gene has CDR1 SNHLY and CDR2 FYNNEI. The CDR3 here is CASSDPRRGSGELFF. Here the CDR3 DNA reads TGTGCCAGCAGTGATCCCAGGCGGGGGTCCGGGGAGCTGTTTTTT. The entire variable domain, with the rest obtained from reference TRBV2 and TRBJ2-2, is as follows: EPEVTQTPSHQVTQMGQEVILRCVPISNHLYFYWYRQILGQKVEFLVSFYNNEISEKSEIFDDQFSVERPDGSNFTLKIRSTKLEDSAMYFCASSDPRRGSGELFFGEGSRLTVL.

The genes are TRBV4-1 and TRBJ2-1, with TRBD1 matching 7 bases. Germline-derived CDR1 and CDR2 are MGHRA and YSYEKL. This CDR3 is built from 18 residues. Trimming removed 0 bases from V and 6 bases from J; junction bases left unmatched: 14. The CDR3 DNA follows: TGCGCCAGCAGCCAAGATACGAGGGTAAGGGGGCAAGGCAATGAGCAGTTCTTC. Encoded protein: CASSQDTRVRGQGNEQFF.

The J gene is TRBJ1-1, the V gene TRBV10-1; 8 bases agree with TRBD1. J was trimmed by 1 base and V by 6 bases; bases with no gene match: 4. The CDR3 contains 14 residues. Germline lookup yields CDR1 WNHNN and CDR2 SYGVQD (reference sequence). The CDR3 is CASSYDRGNTEAFF. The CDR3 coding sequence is TGCGCCAGCAGCTACGACAGGGGGAACACTGAAGCTTTCTTT.

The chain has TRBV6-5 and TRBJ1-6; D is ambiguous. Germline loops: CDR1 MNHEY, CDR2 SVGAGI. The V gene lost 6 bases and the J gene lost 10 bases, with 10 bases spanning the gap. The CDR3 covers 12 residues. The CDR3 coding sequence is TGTGCCAGCAGGTCCCCGAGGTCACCCCTCCACTTT. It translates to CASRSPRSPLHF.

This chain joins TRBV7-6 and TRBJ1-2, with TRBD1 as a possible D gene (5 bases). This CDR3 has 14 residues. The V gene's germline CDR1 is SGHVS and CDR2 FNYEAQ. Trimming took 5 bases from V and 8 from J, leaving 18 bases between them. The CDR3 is CASSPQLQAGGYTF. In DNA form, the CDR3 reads TGTGCCAGCAGCCCTCAGTTACAGGCTGGGGGCTACACCTTC.

This CDR3 is CASGLSLAGGSPQETQYF. The DNA for the CDR3 is TGTGCTAGTGGTTTATCTCTAGCGGGGGGGTCCCCACAAGAGACCCAGTACTTC. The chain joins TRBV12-5 to TRBJ2-5; 12 bases are shared with TRBD2. The CDR3 loop spans 18 amino acids. V lost 3 bases to trimming and J lost 2 bases; unmatched junction nucleotides: 10. Germline lookup yields CDR1 LGHNT and CDR2 FRNRAP.

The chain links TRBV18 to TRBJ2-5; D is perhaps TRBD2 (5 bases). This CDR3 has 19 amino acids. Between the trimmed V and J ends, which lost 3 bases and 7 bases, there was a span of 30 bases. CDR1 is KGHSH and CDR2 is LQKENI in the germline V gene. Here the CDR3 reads CASSPPRHDPTQTRGTQYF. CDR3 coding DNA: TGTGCCAGCTCACCTCCCAGGCACGATCCGACCCAAACTCGGGGGACCCAGTACTTC.

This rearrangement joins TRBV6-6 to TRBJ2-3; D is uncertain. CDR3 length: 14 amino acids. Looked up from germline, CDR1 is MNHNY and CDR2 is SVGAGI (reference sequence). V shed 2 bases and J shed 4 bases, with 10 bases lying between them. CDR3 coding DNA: TGTGCCAGCAGTTACAACCCTCGGGCAGATACGCAGTATTTT. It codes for CASSYNPRADTQYF.

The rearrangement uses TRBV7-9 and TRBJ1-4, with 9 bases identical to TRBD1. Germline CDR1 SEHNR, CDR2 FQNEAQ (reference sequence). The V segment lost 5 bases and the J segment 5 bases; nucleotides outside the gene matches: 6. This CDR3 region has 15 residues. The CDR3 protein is CASSGGTGSNEKLFF. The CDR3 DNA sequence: TGTGCCAGCAGCGGGGGGACAGGGTCCAATGAAAAACTGTTTTTT.

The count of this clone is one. The CDR3 region is CASSRPVTSGVETQYF. The CDR3 DNA reads TGCGCCAGCAGCAGACCAGTGACTAGCGGGGTGGAGACCCAGTACTTC. The chain is built from TRBV5-1 and TRBJ2-5; 11 bases agree with TRBD2. V lost 4 bases and J lost 5; bases outside the gene matches: 10. The CDR3 has 16 amino acids. CDR1 is SGHRS and CDR2 is YFSETQ in the germline V gene.

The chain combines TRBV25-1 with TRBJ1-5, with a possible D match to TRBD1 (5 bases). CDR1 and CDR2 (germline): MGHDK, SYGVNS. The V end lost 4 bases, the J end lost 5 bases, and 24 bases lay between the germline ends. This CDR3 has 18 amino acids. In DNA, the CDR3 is TGTGCCAGCAGTGGACCGATGCCCGAGACAGATGAAGATCAGCCCCAGCATTTT. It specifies CASSGPMPETDEDQPQHF.

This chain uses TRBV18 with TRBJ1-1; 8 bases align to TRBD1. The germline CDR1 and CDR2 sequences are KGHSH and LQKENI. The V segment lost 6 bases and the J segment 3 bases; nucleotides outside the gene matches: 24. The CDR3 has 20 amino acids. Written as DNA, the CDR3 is TGTGCCAGCTCCCCCCCGGACAGGGTACCGCTTGCCCATGAGGACACTGAAGCTTTCTTT. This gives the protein CASSPPDRVPLAHEDTEAFF.

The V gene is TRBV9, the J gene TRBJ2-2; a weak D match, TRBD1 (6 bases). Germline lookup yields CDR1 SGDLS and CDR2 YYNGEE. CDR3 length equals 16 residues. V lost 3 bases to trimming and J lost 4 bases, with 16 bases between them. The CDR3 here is CASSARDNPPTGELFF. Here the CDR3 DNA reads TGTGCCAGCAGCGCCCGGGACAATCCTCCCACCGGGGAGCTGTTTTTT. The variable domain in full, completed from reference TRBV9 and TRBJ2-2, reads DSGVTQTPKHLITATGQRVTLRCSPRSGDLSVYWYQQSLDQGLQFLIQYYNGEERAKGNILERFSAQQFPDLHSELNLSSLELGDSALYFCASSARDNPPTGELFFGEGSRLTVL.

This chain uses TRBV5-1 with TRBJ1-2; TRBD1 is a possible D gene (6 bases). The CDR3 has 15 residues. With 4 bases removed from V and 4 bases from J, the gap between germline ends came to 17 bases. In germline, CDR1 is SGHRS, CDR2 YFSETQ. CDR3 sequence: CASSTRGGAAYGYTF. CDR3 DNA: TGCGCCAGCAGCACAAGAGGGGGGGCGGCCTATGGCTACACCTTC.